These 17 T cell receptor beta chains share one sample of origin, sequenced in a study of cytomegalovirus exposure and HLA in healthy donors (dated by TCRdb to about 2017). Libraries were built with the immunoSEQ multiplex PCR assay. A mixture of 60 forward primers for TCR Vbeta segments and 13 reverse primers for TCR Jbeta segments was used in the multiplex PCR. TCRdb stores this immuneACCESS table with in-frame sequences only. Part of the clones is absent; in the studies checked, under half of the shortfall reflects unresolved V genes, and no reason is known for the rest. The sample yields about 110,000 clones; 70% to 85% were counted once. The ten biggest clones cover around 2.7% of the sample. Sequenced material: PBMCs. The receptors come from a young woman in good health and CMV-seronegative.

CDR3 residues: CASSSQETQYF. CDR3 sequence (DNA): TGTGCCAGCAGCTCTCAAGAGACCCAGTACTTC. The chain recombines TRBV5-4 with TRBJ2-5; D remains unclear. Germline loops: CDR1 SGHNT, CDR2 YYREEE (reference sequence). V was pared by 3 bases and J by 2 bases, with 2 bases between. The CDR3 extends over 11 amino acids.

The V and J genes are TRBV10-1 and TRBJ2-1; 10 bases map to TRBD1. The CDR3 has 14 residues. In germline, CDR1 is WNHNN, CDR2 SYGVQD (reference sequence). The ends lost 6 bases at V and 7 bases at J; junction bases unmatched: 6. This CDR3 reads CASSLRQGANEQFF. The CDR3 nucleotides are TGCGCCAGCAGCCTTAGACAGGGGGCGAATGAGCAGTTCTTC.

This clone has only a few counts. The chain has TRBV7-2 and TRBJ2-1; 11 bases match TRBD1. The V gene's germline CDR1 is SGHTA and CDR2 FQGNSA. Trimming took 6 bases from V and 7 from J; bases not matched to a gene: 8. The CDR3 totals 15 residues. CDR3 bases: TGTGCCAGCAGGGGGAGGACAGGGGGCCTGAATGAGCAGTTCTTC. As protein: CASRGRTGGLNEQFF.

The CDR3, as DNA: TGCGCCAGCAGCTTGCAGGGCCTATCTAGCACAGATACGCAGTATTTT. Residues: CASSLQGLSSTDTQYF. J is TRBJ2-3 and V is TRBV5-1, with D possibly TRBD1 on 5 matching bases. The CDR3 consists of 16 residues. The V and J ends lost 1 base and 0 bases respectively, with 12 bases between them. Germline V lookup: CDR1 SGHRS, CDR2 YFSETQ.

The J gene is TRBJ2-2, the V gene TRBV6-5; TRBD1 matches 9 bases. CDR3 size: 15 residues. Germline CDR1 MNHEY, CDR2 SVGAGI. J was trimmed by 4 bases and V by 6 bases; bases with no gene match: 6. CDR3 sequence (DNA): TGTGCCAGCAGCCAGGACAGGGGAGCCACCGGGGAGCTGTTTTTT. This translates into CASSQDRGATGELFF.

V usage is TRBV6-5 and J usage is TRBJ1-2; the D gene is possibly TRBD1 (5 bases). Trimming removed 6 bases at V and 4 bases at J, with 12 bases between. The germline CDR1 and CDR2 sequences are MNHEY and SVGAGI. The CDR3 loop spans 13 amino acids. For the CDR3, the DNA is TGTGCCAGCAGCCGGGGACTTACCTATGGCTACACCTTC. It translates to CASSRGLTYGYTF.

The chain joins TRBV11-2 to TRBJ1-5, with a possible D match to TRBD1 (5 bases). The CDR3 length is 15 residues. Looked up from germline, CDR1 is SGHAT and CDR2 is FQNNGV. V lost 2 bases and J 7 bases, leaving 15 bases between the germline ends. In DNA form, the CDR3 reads TGTGCCAGCAGCTTACATGCCCAGGGCGAACAGCCCCAGCATTTT. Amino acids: CASSLHAQGEQPQHF.

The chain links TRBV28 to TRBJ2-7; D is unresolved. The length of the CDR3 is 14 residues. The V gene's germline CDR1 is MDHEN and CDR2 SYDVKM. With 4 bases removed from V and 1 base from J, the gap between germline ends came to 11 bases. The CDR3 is CASSYSGRSYEQYF. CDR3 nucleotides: TGTGCCAGCAGTTACTCGGGTAGGTCCTACGAGCAGTACTTC.

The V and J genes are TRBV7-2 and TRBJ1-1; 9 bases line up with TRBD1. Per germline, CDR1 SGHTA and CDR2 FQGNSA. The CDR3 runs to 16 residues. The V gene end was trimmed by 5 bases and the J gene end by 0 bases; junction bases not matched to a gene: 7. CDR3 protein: CASSPNRGRLNTEAFF. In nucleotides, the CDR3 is TGTGCCAGCAGCCCGAACAGGGGGCGTTTGAACACTGAAGCTTTCTTT. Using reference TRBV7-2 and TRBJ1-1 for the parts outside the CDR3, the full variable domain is GAGVSQSPSNKVTEKGKDVELRCDPISGHTALYWYRQSLGQGLEFLIYFQGNSAPDKSGLPSDRFSAERTGGSVSTLTIQRTQQEDSAVYLCASSPNRGRLNTEAFFGQGTRLTVV.

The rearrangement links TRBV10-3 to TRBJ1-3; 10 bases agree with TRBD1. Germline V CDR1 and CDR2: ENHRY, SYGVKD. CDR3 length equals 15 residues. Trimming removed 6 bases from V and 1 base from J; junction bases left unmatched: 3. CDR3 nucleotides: TGTGCCATCAGCAGACAGGGGGCTTCTGGAAACACCATATATTTT. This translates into CAISRQGASGNTIYF.

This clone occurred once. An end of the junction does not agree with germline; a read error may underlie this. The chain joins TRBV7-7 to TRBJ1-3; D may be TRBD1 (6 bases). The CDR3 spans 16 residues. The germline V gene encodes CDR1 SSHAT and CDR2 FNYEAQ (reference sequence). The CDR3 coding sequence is TGTGCTAGCAGCTTAGGTAGAGGGGGAGCTGGAAACACCATATATTTT. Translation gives CASSLGRGGAGNTIYF.

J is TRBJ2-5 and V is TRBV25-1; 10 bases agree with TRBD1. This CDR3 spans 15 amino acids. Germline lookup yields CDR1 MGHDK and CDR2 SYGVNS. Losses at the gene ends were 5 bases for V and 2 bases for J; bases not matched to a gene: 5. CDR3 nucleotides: TGTGCCAGCAGTACACCGGGACAGGGGCAAGAGACCCAGTACTTC. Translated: CASSTPGQGQETQYF.

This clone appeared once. The CDR3 spells CASSQASGGRYNEQFF. The DNA for the CDR3 is TGTGCCAGCAGCCAAGCTAGCGGGGGGCGTTACAATGAGCAGTTCTTC. The chain has TRBV14 and TRBJ2-1; 11 nucleotides align to TRBD2. Germline V CDR1 and CDR2: SGHDN, FVKESK. This CDR3 is built from 16 residues. With V trimmed by 1 base and J by 4 bases, 3 bases remained unmatched.

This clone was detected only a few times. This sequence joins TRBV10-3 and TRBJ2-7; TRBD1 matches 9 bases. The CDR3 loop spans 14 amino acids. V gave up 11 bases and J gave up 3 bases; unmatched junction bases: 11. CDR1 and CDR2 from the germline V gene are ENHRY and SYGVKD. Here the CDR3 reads CASSHGTGHYEQYF. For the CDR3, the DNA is TGTGCCTCGAGCCACGGGACAGGGCACTACGAGCAGTACTTC.

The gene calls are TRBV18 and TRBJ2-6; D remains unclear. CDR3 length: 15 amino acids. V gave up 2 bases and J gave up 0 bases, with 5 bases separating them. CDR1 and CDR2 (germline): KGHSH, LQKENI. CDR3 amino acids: CASSPSLSGANVLTF. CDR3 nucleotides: TGTGCCAGCTCACCATCTCTCTCTGGGGCCAACGTCCTGACTTTC.

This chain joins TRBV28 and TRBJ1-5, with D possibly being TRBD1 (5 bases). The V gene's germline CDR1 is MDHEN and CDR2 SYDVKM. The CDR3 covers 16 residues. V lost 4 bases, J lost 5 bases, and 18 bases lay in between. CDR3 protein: CASSSIGRGSYQPQHF. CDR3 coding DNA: TGTGCCAGCAGTTCGATTGGGAGGGGCAGCTATCAGCCCCAGCATTTT. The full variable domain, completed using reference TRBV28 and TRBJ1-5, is DVKVTQSSRYLVKRTGEKVFLECVQDMDHENMFWYRQDPGLGLRLIYFSYDVKMKEKGDIPEGYSVSREKKERFSLILESASTNQTSMYLCASSSIGRGSYQPQHFGDGTRLSIL.

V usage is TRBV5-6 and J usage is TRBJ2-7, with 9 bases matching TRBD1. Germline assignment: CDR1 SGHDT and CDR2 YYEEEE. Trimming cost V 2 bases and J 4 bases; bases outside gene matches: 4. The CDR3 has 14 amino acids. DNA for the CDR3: TGTGCCAGCAGCTTCAGGACAGGGGCATACGAGCAGTACTTC. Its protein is CASSFRTGAYEQYF. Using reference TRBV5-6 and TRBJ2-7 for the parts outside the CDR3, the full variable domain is DAGVTQSPTHLIKTRGQQVTLRCSPKSGHDTVSWYQQALGQGPQFIFQYYEEEERQRGNFPDRFSGHQFPNYSSELNVNALLLGDSALYLCASSFRTGAYEQYFGPGTRLTVT.